A single sample is the source of the 9 T cell receptor beta chains below, sequenced in a study of monozygotic twins with inflammatory bowel disease. TCRdb reprocessed the 5' RACE reads, with one entry per CDR3 protein and no DNA. Its table records 150,000 to 200,000 distinct CDR3 sequences. Sequencing input: blood. The receptor source for this set is a human donor with ulcerative colitis or Crohn's disease, or a healthy co-twin of an affected twin (not recorded which).

The chain carries TRBV6-1 and TRBJ2-7; TCRdb's D call, TRBD1, is unchecked because there is no DNA. From germline, CDR1 is MNHNS and CDR2 SASEGT. This CDR3 contains 14 residues. The CDR3 reads CASSGTDRSYEQYF.

This chain's CDR3 is CASSQRLAGTEQYF. The chain combines TRBV7-9 with TRBJ2-7; the TRBD2 assignment by TCRdb is unverifiable without DNA. The CDR3 runs 14 residues. Germline CDR1 reads SEHNR; CDR2 reads FQNEAQ (reference sequence).

The CDR3 is CASSSTPPGQGADEQYF. V gene TRBV27 combines with J gene TRBJ2-7; the TRBD1 assignment by TCRdb is unverifiable without DNA. CDR3 length equals 17 residues. The germline CDR1 and CDR2 sequences are MNHEY and SMNVEV (reference sequence).

This sequence joins TRBV20-1 and TRBJ2-7. Germline V CDR1 and CDR2: DFQATT, SNEGSKA (reference sequence). This CDR3 is 11 amino acids long. The chain's CDR3 is CSARTSYEQYF.

The CDR3 loop reads CASSLDLHRNYGYTF. The rearrangement uses TRBV11-2 and TRBJ1-2. Germline-derived CDR1 and CDR2 are SGHAT and FQNNGV. There are 15 residues in the CDR3.

V gene TRBV5-1 combines with J gene TRBJ2-5. The CDR3 covers 14 residues. Germline-derived CDR1 and CDR2 are SGHRS and YFSETQ. CDR3 sequence: CASRMAGDQETQYF.

The CDR3 here is CASSSSVAGNQETQYF. V usage is TRBV5-1 and J usage is TRBJ2-5; the D call of TRBD2 rests on TCRdb alone, since no DNA is present to check it. This CDR3 comprises 16 residues. CDR1 is SGHRS and CDR2 is YFSETQ in the germline V gene.

The gene calls are TRBV28 and TRBJ2-4. CDR1 is MDHEN, CDR2 SYDVKM, per germline. The CDR3 is 16 amino acids. The CDR3 spells CASNTLGTSAKNIQYF.

The CDR3 region is CASSELEDPGGETQYF. V is TRBV6-1 and J is TRBJ2-5; there is no DNA to check the TCRdb D call of TRBD1. The CDR3 length is 16 residues. CDR1 and CDR2 from the germline V gene are MNHNS and SASEGT.